This TCR beta chain comes out of a study of blood T cell repertoires in COVID-19. The wider study: Samples representing acute and convalescent COVID-19 were sourced from the United States, Italy and Spain.

How the authors handled the data: Researchers report that nucleated cell counts were estimated from reference gene primer amplification. TCRdb keeps only in-frame clones here, not all; method: immunoSEQ multiplex PCR. The V and J calls and the clone size are those of that table, but D and trimming were determined from the DNA. The sample has under 60,000 clones, under 95% seen once. The CDR3 covers 14 residues. Germline V gene sequence: CDR1 SGHAT, CDR2 FQNNGV. Deletions cut 1 base from V and 0 bases from J, with 4 bases between. This chain connects TRBV11-2 to TRBJ1-5; D uncertain. The TCR comes from a human donor in a cohort sampled during active COVID-19. The sample was peripheral blood. CDR3: CASSLGGSNQPQHF. CDR3 sequence (DNA): TGTGCCAGCAGCTTAGGCGGTAGCAATCAGCCCCAGCATTTT.